The 25 T cell receptor beta chains reported below all come from one sample, sequenced in a study of blood T cell repertoires in COVID-19. Method: immunoSEQ multiplex PCR; TCRdb's copy keeps in-frame clones and lacks some. The sample holds 200,000 to 300,000 clones, over 75% seen once. The sequencing input was PBMCs or T cells enriched from blood (not recorded which). The receptors come from a man in his forties who had recovered from COVID-19.

The chain has TRBV18 and TRBJ2-1, with 11 bases lining up with TRBD2. From germline, CDR1 is KGHSH and CDR2 LQKENI. The CDR3 sequence is 16 residues long. J gave up 5 bases and V 6 bases, and 9 bases lay outside the gene matches. CDR3 in DNA: TGTGCCAGCTCCCGCCCGGGACTAGCGGTAAACAATGAGCAGTTCTTC. It specifies CASSRPGLAVNNEQFF.

The chain joins TRBV7-9 to TRBJ1-2; a weak D match, TRBD1 (6 bases). Germline V gives CDR1 SEHNR, CDR2 FQNEAQ (reference sequence). CDR3 length equals 14 residues. The germline V and J ends were trimmed by 2 bases and 6 bases, with 13 bases remaining between them. For the CDR3, the DNA is TGTGCCAGCAGCTTATTTCTGGGGGCCAATGGCTACACCTTC. Residues: CASSLFLGANGYTF.

J is TRBJ2-5 and V is TRBV6-5; 9 bases line up with TRBD2. V trimming: 3 bases; J trimming: 2 bases; junction bases outside the gene matches: 4. CDR3 length equals 15 residues. Germline CDR1 reads MNHEY; CDR2 reads SVGAGI. CDR3 residues: CASSYQLAGQETQYF. The CDR3 nucleotides read TGTGCCAGCAGTTATCAGCTAGCGGGACAAGAGACCCAGTACTTC.

This sequence joins TRBV5-1 and TRBJ1-1, with 12 bases matching TRBD1. After removal of 2 bases from V and 6 bases from J, the junction contained 14 bases not matched to a gene. The CDR3 contains 18 residues. Germline CDR1 reads SGHRS; CDR2 reads YFSETQ. The CDR3 region has the DNA TGCGCCAGCAGCTTACATGCAGCGGGACAGGGGGCGATAGCTGAAGCTTTCTTT. Protein: CASSLHAAGQGAIAEAFF.

This clone was seen just once. The gene calls are TRBV7-9 and TRBJ1-2, with 7 bases aligning to TRBD1. This CDR3 is 13 amino acids long. Germline-derived CDR1 and CDR2 are SEHNR and FQNEAQ (reference sequence). After removal of 4 bases from V and 8 bases from J, the junction contained 7 bases not matched to a gene. CDR3 DNA sequence: TGTGCCAGCAGCTCCCCCGACAGGGTCGGCTACACCTTC. It encodes CASSSPDRVGYTF.

V and J are TRBV9 and TRBJ2-7; 12 nucleotides agree with TRBD2. Germline CDR1 reads SGDLS; CDR2 reads YYNGEE. The CDR3 consists of 16 residues. V trimming: 2 bases; J trimming: 1 base; junction bases outside the gene matches: 4. CDR3 DNA: TGTGCCAGCAGCGTTGGACTAGCGGGGACTTCCTACGAGCAGTACTTC. Translation gives CASSVGLAGTSYEQYF. The full variable domain, rest sourced from reference TRBV9 and TRBJ2-7, is DSGVTQTPKHLITATGQRVTLRCSPRSGDLSVYWYQQSLDQGLQFLIQYYNGEERAKGNILERFSAQQFPDLHSELNLSSLELGDSALYFCASSVGLAGTSYEQYFGPGTRLTVT.

The chain joins TRBV5-1 to TRBJ2-7; 7 bases agree with TRBD2. The CDR3 consists of 16 residues. CDR1 is SGHRS and CDR2 is YFSETQ in the germline V gene. V was clipped by 0 bases and J by 3 bases; unmatched bases: 9. In nucleotides, the CDR3 is TGCGCCAGCAGCTTGGGGGTGGCTAGCGGTTACTACGAGCAGTACTTC. Translated: CASSLGVASGYYEQYF.

This sequence joins TRBV5-4 and TRBJ2-1; D is perhaps TRBD2 (6 bases). V lost 4 bases, J lost 6 bases, and 23 bases lay in between. Looked up from germline, CDR1 is SGHNT and CDR2 is YYREEE (reference sequence). The CDR3 has 17 amino acids. CDR3 in DNA: TGTGCCAGCAGCCTTCGAGCCGGACGAAGCGGGTTCAATGAGCAGTTCTTC. This translates into CASSLRAGRSGFNEQFF.

The rearrangement uses TRBV7-2 and TRBJ2-6, with no clear D. CDR1 and CDR2 (germline): SGHTA, FQGNSA. Trimming took 3 bases from V and 0 from J, leaving 9 bases between them. The CDR3 is made up of 16 amino acids. The CDR3 coding sequence is TGTGCCAGCAGCTTGAACAGAGCCTCTGGGGCCAACGTCCTGACTTTC. It yields the protein CASSLNRASGANVLTF.

This rearrangement joins TRBV19 to TRBJ2-5; D perhaps matches TRBD1 (6 bases). The CDR3 consists of 14 residues. The V gene lost 5 bases and the J gene lost 6 bases, with 16 bases spanning the gap. CDR1 is LNHDA and CDR2 is SQIVND in the germline V gene (reference sequence). CDR3 loop: CASSVTGSSKTQYF. CDR3 nucleotides: TGTGCCAGTAGTGTAACAGGGTCCTCAAAGACCCAGTACTTC.

V and J are TRBV6-2 or TRBV6-3 and TRBJ1-1; D gene unclear. The CDR3 is 11 residues long. V was clipped by 3 bases and J by 6 bases, with 5 bases between them. CDR1 is MNHEY, CDR2 SVGEGT, per germline. This CDR3 is CASSYPSEAFF. The CDR3 nucleotides are TGTGCCAGCAGTTATCCGTCTGAAGCTTTCTTT.

The rearrangement uses TRBV30 and TRBJ2-7; D is perhaps TRBD2 (7 bases). Trimming removed 5 bases at V and 7 bases at J, with 12 bases between. The germline V gene encodes CDR1 GTSNPN and CDR2 SVGIG (reference sequence). The CDR3 consists of 11 residues. CDR3 residues: CAWERGGEQYF. Here the CDR3 DNA reads TGTGCCTGGGAAAGGGGGGGTGAGCAGTACTTC.

The gene calls are TRBV5-1 and TRBJ1-4; D is perhaps TRBD1 (6 bases). Trimming removed 1 base from V and 4 bases from J, with 14 bases in between. The CDR3 is 16 residues long. CDR1 SGHRS and CDR2 YFSETQ come from the germline V gene. The CDR3 coding sequence is TGCGCCAGCAGCTTGCCCACAGGGCACGGTAATGAAAAACTGTTTTTT. This encodes CASSLPTGHGNEKLFF.

This clone was observed once. The chain is built from TRBV29-1 and TRBJ1-2; 9 bases line up with TRBD1. The CDR3 sequence is 15 residues long. Germline CDR1 reads SQVTM; CDR2 reads ANQGSEA. V lost 4 bases and J lost 2; bases outside the gene matches: 8. CDR3 protein: CSVVRQGVANYGYTF. CDR3 in DNA: TGCAGCGTTGTGCGACAGGGGGTAGCAAACTATGGCTACACCTTC.

J is TRBJ2-3 and V is TRBV27; D not resolved. CDR1 is MNHEY, CDR2 SMNVEV, per germline (reference sequence). V was cut by 6 bases and J by 4 bases, with 20 bases left in between. This CDR3 region has 16 residues. Here the CDR3 reads CASSRSYQVFADTQYF. The CDR3 nucleotides are TGTGCCAGCAGCCGAAGTTATCAGGTGTTCGCAGATACGCAGTATTTT.

This chain uses TRBV7-9 with TRBJ1-1; 10 positions match TRBD1. Germline CDR1 and CDR2: SEHNR and FQNEAQ (reference sequence). This CDR3 comprises 15 residues. The junction had 4 bases not matched to a gene; V was cut back by 5 bases and J by 1 base. DNA of the CDR3: TGTGCCAGCAGCCCCTGGACAGGGGGGAACACTGAAGCTTTCTTT. This encodes CASSPWTGGNTEAFF.

This clone occurred once. V gene TRBV19 combines with J gene TRBJ2-7; 8 nucleotides match TRBD2. The CDR3 runs 15 residues. Germline assignment: CDR1 LNHDA and CDR2 SQIVND (reference sequence). V dropped 3 bases and J dropped 6; count of bases not matched to a gene: 10. CDR3 loop: CASSIVGTSQGEQYF. For the CDR3, the DNA is TGTGCCAGTAGTATCGTTGGGACTAGTCAAGGCGAGCAGTACTTC.

This chain joins TRBV29-1 and TRBJ1-2; perhaps TRBD1 as D (6 bases). Germline V gene sequence: CDR1 SQVTM, CDR2 ANQGSEA. The CDR3 length is 15 residues. Trimming took off 6 bases at V and 1 base at J, with 18 bases between the two ends. The CDR3 bases are TGCAGCGTCGCCCAGAGACAGGCCCTTAACTATGGCTACACCTTC. This codes for CSVAQRQALNYGYTF.

This clone was observed a single time. The V call is TRBV2, the J call TRBJ2-3, with D possibly TRBD2 on 7 matching bases. V was cut by 7 bases and J by 0 bases, with 14 bases left in between. The CDR3 length is 15 residues. Looked up from germline, CDR1 is SNHLY and CDR2 is FYNNEI. CDR3 region: CASTRGASSTDTQYF. The DNA of the CDR3 is TGTGCCAGCACCCGGGGGGCTTCTAGCACAGATACGCAGTATTTT.

The chain joins TRBV11-2 to TRBJ2-2; TRBD1 is a possible D gene (6 bases). Germline CDR1 reads SGHAT; CDR2 reads FQNNGV. Trimming pared 5 bases from V and 7 bases from J, leaving 14 bases between. CDR3 length: 14 amino acids. The CDR3 sequence: CASSITTGNGELFF. The DNA for the CDR3 is TGTGCCAGCAGCATAACTACAGGGAACGGGGAGCTGTTTTTT.

The V call is TRBV27, the J call TRBJ1-5; TRBD1 matches 9 bases. This CDR3 has 14 residues. Germline-derived CDR1 and CDR2 are MNHEY and SMNVEV (reference sequence). V lost 5 bases and J lost 9; bases outside the gene matches: 8. CDR3 loop: CASSPGTGFSPQHF. The CDR3 nucleotides read TGTGCCAGCAGTCCGGGGACAGGGTTCTCGCCCCAGCATTTT.

The chain links TRBV9 to TRBJ2-2; 9 bases are shared with TRBD1. Trimming took 4 bases from V and 0 from J; bases not matched to a gene: 4. Germline V gene lookup returns CDR1 SGDLS and CDR2 YYNGEE. CDR3 length: 16 amino acids. CDR3 residues: CASSRGTGTNTGELFF. CDR3 DNA: TGTGCCAGCAGCAGAGGGACAGGGACGAACACCGGGGAGCTGTTTTTT.

The V gene is TRBV27, the J gene TRBJ2-6; 8 positions agree with TRBD1. This CDR3 has 16 residues. V gave up 5 bases and J gave up 3 bases; unmatched junction bases: 6. CDR1 and CDR2 (germline): MNHEY, SMNVEV (reference sequence). The CDR3 protein is CASSGQGALGANVLTF. DNA for the CDR3: TGTGCCAGCAGTGGTCAGGGGGCGCTTGGGGCCAACGTCCTGACTTTC.

The chain is built from TRBV28 and TRBJ1-2; 9 bases map to TRBD1. V shed 5 bases, J shed 8 bases, and the junction held 6 bases outside the gene matches. CDR3 length: 13 residues. Germline V gives CDR1 MDHEN, CDR2 SYDVKM. The CDR3 bases are TGTGCCAGCAGTCTGGGACAGGGCGGAGGCTACACCTTC. Translated, it gives CASSLGQGGGYTF.

In this sample, this clone turned up once. The germline gene is not matched at one end of the junction; a read error may be the cause. The chain couples TRBV7-9 to TRBJ1-2; D possibly corresponds to TRBD1 (6 bases). The CDR3 is 15 amino acids. Per the germline V gene, CDR1 is SEHNR and CDR2 is FQNEAQ (reference sequence). The CDR3: CASSAVGGAKYGYTF. As DNA, the CDR3 is TGTGCCAGCAGCGCTGTTGGGGGGGCTAAGTATGGCTACACCTTC. Full variable domain (remainder filled in from reference TRBV7-9 and TRBJ1-2): DTGVSQNPRHKITKRGQNVTFRCDPISEHNRLYWYRQTLGQGPEFLTYFQNEAQLEKSRLLSDRFSAERPKGSFSTLEIQRTEQGDSAMYLCASSAVGGAKYGYTFGSGTRLTVV.